The 7 T cell receptor beta chains reported below all come from one sample, sequenced in a study of regulatory T cells in long-lasting Graves disease. Time point denoted: newly diagnosed GD, antithyroid drugs for less than 3 months. Researchers made the TCR library from RNA that was extracted from PBMCs. Investigators prepared the TCR beta libraries by applying iRepertoire HTBI primers and Arm-PCR of CDR3 regions. TCRdb re-called the multiplex PCR reads through MiXCR, storing one row per CDR3 protein. The sample lists roughly 320,000 distinct CDR3 sequences; roughly 17% were seen once. These same data were also listed under a study on T cells in Graves' hyperthyroidism and ophthalmopathy.

The sequencing here drew on peripheral blood mononuclear cells (PBMCs), taken at new diagnosis, from a patient treated with antithyroid drugs. The receptor source for this set is a man aged 35 to 55 with Graves disease.

The table lists this clonotype with a count of one. The chain is built from TRBV19 and TRBJ1-2, with D possibly matching TRBD1 (5 bases). This CDR3 has 12 residues. V was pared by 7 bases and J by 6 bases, with 12 bases between. Germline assignment: CDR1 LNHDA and CDR2 SQIVND (reference sequence). In DNA, the CDR3 is TGTGCCAGTACCCTCAAAGGGGATGGCTACACCTTC. Its protein product is CASTLKGDGYTF. The full variable domain, rest sourced from reference TRBV19 and TRBJ1-2, is DGGITQSPKYLFRKEGQNVTLSCEQNLNHDAMYWYRQDPGQGLRLIYYSQIVNDFQKGDIAEGYSVSREKKESFPLTVTSAQKNPTAFYLCASTLKGDGYTFGSGTRLTVV.

Judged by abundance, this clonotype is medium-sized. The CDR3 DNA reads TGTGCCAGCAGAGAGGGCGGACTAGCGGGGGGGTCAGTCGCAGATACGCAGTATTTT. It specifies CASREGGLAGGSVADTQYF. V gene TRBV7-2 combines with J gene TRBJ2-3; 15 nucleotides line up with TRBD2. This CDR3 is built from 19 residues. Germline loops: CDR1 SGHTA, CDR2 FQGNSA. After removal of 6 bases from V and 4 bases from J, the junction contained 14 bases not matched to a gene.

This clonotype was seen many times. The V gene is TRBV7-9, the J gene TRBJ2-1, with TRBD1 as a possible D gene (6 bases). Deletions cut 1 base from V and 10 bases from J, with 8 bases between. This CDR3 is built from 12 residues. Germline CDR1 reads SEHNR; CDR2 reads FQNEAQ (reference sequence). The CDR3 loop reads CASSLVGHEQFF. CDR3 coding DNA: TGTGCCAGCAGCTTAGTGGGACACGAGCAGTTCTTC.

This clonotype was observed many times. This chain's CDR3 is CSARDSRRDGYTF. In DNA form, the CDR3 reads TGCAGTGCTCGGGACAGCCGAAGGGATGGCTACACCTTC. This rearrangement joins TRBV20-1 to TRBJ1-2; TRBD1 agrees at 7 bases. V was clipped by 5 bases and J by 6 bases; unmatched bases: 9. The CDR3 contains 13 residues. Germline CDR1 is DFQATT and CDR2 is SNEGSKA (reference sequence).

A remark on this clonotype: The final CDR3 position lacks the conserved phenylalanine or tryptophan, pointing to a likely read error. V is TRBV7-9 and J is TRBJ2-7, with 9 bases lining up with TRBD1. Per the germline V gene, CDR1 is SEHNR and CDR2 is FQNEAQ (reference sequence). CDR3 length equals 14 residues. V trimming: 5 bases; J trimming: 3 bases; junction bases outside the gene matches: 5. CDR3: CASSGTGTGYEQYL. In nucleotides, the CDR3 is TGTGCCAGCAGCGGGACAGGGACGGGCTACGAGCAGTACCTC.

This clonotype has at least ten counts. The chain links TRBV3-1 to TRBJ1-3; the D is unclear. From germline, CDR1 is LGHDT and CDR2 YNNKEL (reference sequence). V lost 4 bases and J lost 4, with 11 bases in between. The CDR3 has 14 amino acids. The CDR3 nucleotides read TGTGCCAGCAGCCGAATGGACGTAGGAAACACCATATATTTT. This sequence encodes CASSRMDVGNTIYF.

The gene calls are TRBV5-5 and TRBJ2-1; no clear D gene. V was shortened by 2 bases and J by 5 bases, with 11 bases between the two germline ends. The CDR3 covers 14 residues. Germline assignment: CDR1 SGHKS and CDR2 YYEKEE (reference sequence). The DNA of the CDR3 is TGTGCCAGCAGCTTCATCTCGGAAGACAATGAGCAGTTCTTC. It translates to CASSFISEDNEQFF.